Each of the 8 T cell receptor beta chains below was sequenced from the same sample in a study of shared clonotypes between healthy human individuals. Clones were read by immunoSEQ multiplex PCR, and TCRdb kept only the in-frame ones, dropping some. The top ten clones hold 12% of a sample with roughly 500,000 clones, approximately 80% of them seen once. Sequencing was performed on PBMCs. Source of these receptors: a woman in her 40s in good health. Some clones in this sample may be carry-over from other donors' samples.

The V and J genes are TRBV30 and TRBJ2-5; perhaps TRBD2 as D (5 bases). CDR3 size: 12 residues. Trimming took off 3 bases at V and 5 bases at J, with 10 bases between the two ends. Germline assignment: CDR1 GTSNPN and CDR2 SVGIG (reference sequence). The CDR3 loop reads CAWRDFRETQYF. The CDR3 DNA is TGTGCCTGGAGGGACTTTAGGGAGACCCAGTACTTC.

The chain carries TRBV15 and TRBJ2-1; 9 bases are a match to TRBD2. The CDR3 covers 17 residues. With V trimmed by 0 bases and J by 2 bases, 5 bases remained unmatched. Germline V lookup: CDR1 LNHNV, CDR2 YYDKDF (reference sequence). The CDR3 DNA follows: TGTGCCACCAGCAGAGACCCGCTAGCGGGGACCTACAATGAGCAGTTCTTC. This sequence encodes CATSRDPLAGTYNEQFF.

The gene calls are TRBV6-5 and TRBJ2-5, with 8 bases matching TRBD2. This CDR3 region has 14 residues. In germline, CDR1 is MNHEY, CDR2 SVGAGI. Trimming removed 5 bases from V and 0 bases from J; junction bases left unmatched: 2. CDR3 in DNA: TGTGCCAGCAGTACGACTAGCGACCAAGAGACCCAGTACTTC. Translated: CASSTTSDQETQYF.

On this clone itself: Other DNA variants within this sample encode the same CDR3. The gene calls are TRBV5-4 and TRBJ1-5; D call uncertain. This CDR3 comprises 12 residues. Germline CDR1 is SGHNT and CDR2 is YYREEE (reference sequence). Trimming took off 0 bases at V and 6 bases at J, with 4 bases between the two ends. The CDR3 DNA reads TGTGCCAGCAGCTTGGACAGTCAGCCCCAGCATTTT. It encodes CASSLDSQPQHF.

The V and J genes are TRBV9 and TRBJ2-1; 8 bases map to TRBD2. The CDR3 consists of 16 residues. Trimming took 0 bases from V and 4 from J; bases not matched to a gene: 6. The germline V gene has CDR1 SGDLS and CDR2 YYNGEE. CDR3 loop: CASSVGGSGKYNEQFF. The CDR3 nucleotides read TGTGCCAGCAGCGTAGGGGGTAGCGGGAAATACAATGAGCAGTTCTTC. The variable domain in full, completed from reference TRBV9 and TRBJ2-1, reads DSGVTQTPKHLITATGQRVTLRCSPRSGDLSVYWYQQSLDQGLQFLIQYYNGEERAKGNILERFSAQQFPDLHSELNLSSLELGDSALYFCASSVGGSGKYNEQFFGPGTRLTVL.

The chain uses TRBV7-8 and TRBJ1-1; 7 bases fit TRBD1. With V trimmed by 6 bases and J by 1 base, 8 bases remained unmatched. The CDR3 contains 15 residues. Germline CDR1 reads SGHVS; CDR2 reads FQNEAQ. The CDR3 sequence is CASRPPGQRNTEAFF. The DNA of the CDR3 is TGTGCCAGCAGACCCCCGGGACAGCGGAACACTGAAGCTTTCTTT.

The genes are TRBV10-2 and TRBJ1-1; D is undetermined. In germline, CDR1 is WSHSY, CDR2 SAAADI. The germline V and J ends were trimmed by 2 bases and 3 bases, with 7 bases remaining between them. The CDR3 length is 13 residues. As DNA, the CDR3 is TGCGCCAGCAGTGAGGGTGGGTACACTGAAGCTTTCTTT. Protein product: CASSEGGYTEAFF.

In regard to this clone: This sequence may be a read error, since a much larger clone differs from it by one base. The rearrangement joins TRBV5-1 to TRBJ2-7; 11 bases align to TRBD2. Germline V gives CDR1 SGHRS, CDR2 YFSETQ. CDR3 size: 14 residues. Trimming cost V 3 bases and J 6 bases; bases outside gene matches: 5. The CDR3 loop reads CASSWTSGPVEQYF. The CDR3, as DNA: TGCGCCAGCAGCTGGACTAGCGGGCCGGTCGAGCAGTACTTC.